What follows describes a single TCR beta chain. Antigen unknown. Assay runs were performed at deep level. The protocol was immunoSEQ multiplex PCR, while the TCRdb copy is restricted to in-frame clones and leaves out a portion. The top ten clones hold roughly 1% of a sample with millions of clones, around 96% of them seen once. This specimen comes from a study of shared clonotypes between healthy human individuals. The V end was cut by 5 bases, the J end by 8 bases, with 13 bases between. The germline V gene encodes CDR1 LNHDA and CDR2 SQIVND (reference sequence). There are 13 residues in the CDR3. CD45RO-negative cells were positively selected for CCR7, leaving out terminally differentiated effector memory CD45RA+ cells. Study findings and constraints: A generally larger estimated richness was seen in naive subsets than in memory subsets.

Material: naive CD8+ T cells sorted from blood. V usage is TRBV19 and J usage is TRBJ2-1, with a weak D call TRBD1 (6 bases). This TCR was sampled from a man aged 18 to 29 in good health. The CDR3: CASSAVGGDEQFF. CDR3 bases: TGTGCCAGTAGTGCGGTAGGGGGAGATGAGCAGTTCTTC.